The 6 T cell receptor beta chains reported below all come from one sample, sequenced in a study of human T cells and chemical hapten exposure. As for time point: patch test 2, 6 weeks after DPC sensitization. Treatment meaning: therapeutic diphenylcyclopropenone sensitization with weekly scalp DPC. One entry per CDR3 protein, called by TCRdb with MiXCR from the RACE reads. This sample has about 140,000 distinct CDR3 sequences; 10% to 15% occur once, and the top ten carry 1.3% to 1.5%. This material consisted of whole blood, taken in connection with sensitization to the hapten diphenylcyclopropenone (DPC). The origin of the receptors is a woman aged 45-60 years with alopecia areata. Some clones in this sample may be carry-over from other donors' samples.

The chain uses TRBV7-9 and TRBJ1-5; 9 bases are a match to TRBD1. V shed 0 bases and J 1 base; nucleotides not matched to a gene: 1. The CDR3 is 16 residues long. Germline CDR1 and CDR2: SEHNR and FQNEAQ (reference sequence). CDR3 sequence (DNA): TGTGCCAGCAGCTTAGCGGGGACAGGGAGCAATCAGCCCCAGCATTTT. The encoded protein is CASSLAGTGSNQPQHF.

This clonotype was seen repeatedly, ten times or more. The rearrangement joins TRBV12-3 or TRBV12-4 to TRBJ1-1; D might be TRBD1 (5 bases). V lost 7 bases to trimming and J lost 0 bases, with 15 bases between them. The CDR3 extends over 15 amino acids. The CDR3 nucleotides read TGTGCCAGCACCCTAGTCGGGGGAATGAACACTGAAGCTTTCTTT. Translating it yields CASTLVGGMNTEAFF.

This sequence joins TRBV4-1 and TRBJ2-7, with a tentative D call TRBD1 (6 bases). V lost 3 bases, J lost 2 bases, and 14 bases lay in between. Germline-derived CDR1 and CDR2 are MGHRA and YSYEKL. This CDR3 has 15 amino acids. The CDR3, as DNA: TGCGCCAGCAGCCAGGTACCGGGACAACCCTACGAGCAGTACTTC. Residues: CASSQVPGQPYEQYF.

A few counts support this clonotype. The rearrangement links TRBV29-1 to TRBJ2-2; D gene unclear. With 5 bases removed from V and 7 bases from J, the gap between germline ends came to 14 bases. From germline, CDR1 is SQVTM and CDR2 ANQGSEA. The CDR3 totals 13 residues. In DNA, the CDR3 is TGCAGCGTTTCTCAATCAAGGGTCGGGGAGCTGTTTTTT. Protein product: CSVSQSRVGELFF.

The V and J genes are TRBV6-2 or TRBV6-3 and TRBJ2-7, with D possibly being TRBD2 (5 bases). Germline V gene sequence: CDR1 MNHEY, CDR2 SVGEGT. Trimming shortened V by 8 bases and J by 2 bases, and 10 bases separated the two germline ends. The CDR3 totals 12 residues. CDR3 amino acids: CASGGFTYEQYF. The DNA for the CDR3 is TGTGCCAGCGGCGGGTTTACCTACGAGCAGTACTTC.

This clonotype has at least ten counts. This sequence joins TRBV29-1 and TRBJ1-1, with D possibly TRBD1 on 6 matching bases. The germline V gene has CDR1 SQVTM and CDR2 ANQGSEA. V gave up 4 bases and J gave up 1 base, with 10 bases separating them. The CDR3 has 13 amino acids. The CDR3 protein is CSVAQGQNTEAFF. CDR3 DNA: TGCAGCGTTGCCCAGGGACAGAACACTGAAGCTTTCTTT.